Presented here are 19 T cell receptor beta chains from one specimen sequenced in a study of blood T cell repertoires in COVID-19. The method was immunoSEQ multiplex PCR; TCRdb's version includes in-frame clones alone and lacks a portion of them. The table shows 490,000 or so clones, with around 85% occurring only once. Source material: PBMCs or T cells enriched from blood (not recorded which). These receptors were taken from an older woman who had recovered from COVID-19.

This CDR3 is CSVVGQGDYGYTF. For the CDR3, the DNA is TGCAGCGTCGTGGGACAGGGGGACTATGGCTACACCTTC. The rearrangement uses TRBV29-1 and TRBJ1-2; TRBD1 matches at 11 bases. The germline V gene encodes CDR1 SQVTM and CDR2 ANQGSEA. V was clipped by 6 bases and J by 3 bases; unmatched bases: 3. This CDR3 is built from 13 residues.

The gene calls are TRBV24-1 and TRBJ2-3, with D perhaps TRBD2 (6 bases). Trimming removed 4 bases at V and 2 bases at J, with 9 bases between. CDR3 length: 14 amino acids. Germline V lookup: CDR1 KGHDR, CDR2 SFDVKD. CDR3 in DNA: TGTGCCACCAGTGACCAGCGGGTCACAGATACGCAGTATTTT. This gives the protein CATSDQRVTDTQYF.

This rearrangement joins TRBV5-1 to TRBJ2-6, with 7 bases matching TRBD1. The ends lost 7 bases at V and 0 bases at J; junction bases unmatched: 13. The CDR3 runs 18 residues. Per germline, CDR1 SGHRS and CDR2 YFSETQ. The CDR3: CASGTRRDSLSGANVLTF. For the CDR3, the DNA is TGCGCCAGCGGTACCCGCCGGGACAGCCTCTCTGGGGCCAACGTCCTGACTTTC. Variable domain in full (rest from reference TRBV5-1 and TRBJ2-6): KAGVTQTPRYLIKTRGQQVTLSCSPISGHRSVSWYQQTPGQGLQFLFEYFSETQRNKGNFPGRFSGRQFSNSRSEMNVSTLELGDSALYLCASGTRRDSLSGANVLTFGAGSRLTVL.

V and J are TRBV7-2 and TRBJ1-3, with D unclear. Germline V gene lookup returns CDR1 SGHTA and CDR2 FQGNSA. Between the trimmed V and J ends, which lost 5 bases and 4 bases, there was a span of 18 bases. CDR3 length: 16 residues. CDR3 region: CASSPRVGSSGNTIYF. The CDR3 coding sequence is TGTGCCAGCAGCCCTCGGGTGGGTTCGTCGGGAAACACCATATATTTT.

This clone showed up just once. The CDR3 DNA reads TGTGCCAGCAGCTCAAACGGGGGGGAGCCAGATACGCAGTATTTT. Its translation is CASSSNGGEPDTQYF. The genes are TRBV7-9 and TRBJ2-3; TRBD2 matches at 8 bases. The V segment lost 4 bases and the J segment 4 bases; nucleotides outside the gene matches: 7. The CDR3 sequence is 15 residues long. The germline CDR1 and CDR2 sequences are SEHNR and FQNEAQ (reference sequence).

The chain uses TRBV24-1 and TRBJ1-5, with 8 bases lining up with TRBD1. This CDR3 contains 17 residues. CDR1 and CDR2 from the germline V gene are KGHDR and SFDVKD. With V trimmed by 2 bases and J by 1 base, 6 bases remained unmatched. CDR3 nucleotide sequence: TGTGCCACCAGTGATTCGACAGGGGTAGGAAGCAATCAGCCCCAGCATTTT. It yields the protein CATSDSTGVGSNQPQHF.

The J gene is TRBJ2-7, the V gene TRBV2; D may be TRBD1 (6 bases). This CDR3 contains 15 residues. The germline CDR1 and CDR2 sequences are SNHLY and FYNNEI. V was pared by 1 base and J by 0 bases, with 10 bases between. CDR3: CASSEGDTRSYEQYF. CDR3 nucleotide sequence: TGTGCCAGCAGTGAAGGGGACACTCGCTCCTACGAGCAGTACTTC.

The genes are TRBV11-2 and TRBJ1-3; perhaps TRBD1 as D (6 bases). The germline CDR1 and CDR2 sequences are SGHAT and FQNNGV. The CDR3 loop spans 15 amino acids. The ends were cut back, 2 bases at V and 4 bases at J, with 12 bases in the middle. The CDR3 region is CASSLSGARGNTIYF. The CDR3 DNA sequence: TGTGCCAGCAGCTTATCAGGGGCGCGGGGAAACACCATATATTTT.

V gene TRBV10-3 combines with J gene TRBJ1-6, with D unresolved. This CDR3 has 15 amino acids. Trimming stripped 0 bases from V and 9 bases from J, with 12 bases between. CDR1 and CDR2 (germline): ENHRY, SYGVKD. The CDR3 coding sequence is TGTGCCATCAGTGAGTCGACGGGTTCCATTTCACCCCTCCACTTT. This sequence encodes CAISESTGSISPLHF.

The V call is TRBV27, the J call TRBJ1-4; tentatively, D is TRBD1 (6 bases). Germline CDR1 is MNHEY and CDR2 is SMNVEV (reference sequence). Trimming took off 4 bases at V and 5 bases at J, with 17 bases between the two ends. This CDR3 region has 16 residues. CDR3 loop: CASSSYTGTRNEKLFF. In DNA form, the CDR3 reads TGTGCCAGCAGTTCCTACACAGGGACGAGAAATGAAAAACTGTTTTTT.

The V and J genes are TRBV6-6 and TRBJ2-7, with 8 bases matching TRBD1. Germline lookup yields CDR1 MNHNY and CDR2 SVGAGI (reference sequence). This CDR3 is 15 amino acids long. V trimming: 4 bases; J trimming: 2 bases; junction bases outside the gene matches: 7. The CDR3 nucleotides read TGTGCCAGCAGTTCGGGACAGGACCCTCCCTACGAGCAGTACGTC. It yields the protein CASSSGQDPPYEQYV.

The chain carries TRBV5-5 and TRBJ2-7, with 9 bases matching TRBD1. Per the germline V gene, CDR1 is SGHKS and CDR2 is YYEKEE (reference sequence). CDR3 length equals 15 residues. The junction had 7 bases not matched to a gene; V was cut back by 5 bases and J by 1 base. CDR3 in DNA: TGTGCCAGCAGTATTGTGACAGGGGGATCCTACGAGCAGTACGTC. This codes for CASSIVTGGSYEQYV.

The chain joins TRBV3-1 (or the pseudogene TRBV3-2) to TRBJ2-3; perhaps TRBD1 as D (6 bases). From germline, CDR1 is LGHDT and CDR2 YNNKEL (reference sequence). V shed 6 bases and J shed 4 bases, with 8 bases lying between them. The CDR3 length is 12 residues. CDR3 nucleotide sequence: TGTGCCAGCAGACAGGGCCCAGATACGCAGTATTTT. This sequence encodes CASRQGPDTQYF.

V and J are TRBV15 and TRBJ1-2, with D possibly matching TRBD1 (6 bases). The length of the CDR3 is 15 residues. Trimming cost V 0 bases and J 4 bases, with 12 bases left between them. Germline CDR1 reads LNHNV; CDR2 reads YYDKDF (reference sequence). The CDR3 is CATSREGAPGYGYTF. The CDR3 DNA is TGTGCCACCAGCAGAGAGGGGGCGCCCGGCTATGGCTACACCTTC.

At least ten counts were recorded for this clone. The chain is built from TRBV5-1 and TRBJ2-5, with D maybe TRBD2 (7 bases). Germline CDR1 reads SGHRS; CDR2 reads YFSETQ. Trimming stripped 0 bases from V and 5 bases from J, with 17 bases between. This CDR3 is built from 16 residues. CDR3 residues: CASSLDPGGLMETQYF. CDR3 coding DNA: TGCGCCAGCAGCTTGGACCCGGGGGGCCTTATGGAGACCCAGTACTTC. Full variable domain (rest looked up from reference TRBV5-1 and TRBJ2-5): KAGVTQTPRYLIKTRGQQVTLSCSPISGHRSVSWYQQTPGQGLQFLFEYFSETQRNKGNFPGRFSGRQFSNSRSEMNVSTLELGDSALYLCASSLDPGGLMETQYFGPGTRLLVL.

The V call is TRBV5-1, the J call TRBJ1-1, with D tentatively TRBD1 (5 bases). CDR1 SGHRS and CDR2 YFSETQ come from the germline V gene. The CDR3 has 16 amino acids. With 0 bases removed from V and 0 bases from J, the gap between germline ends came to 12 bases. The CDR3: CASSLGGGYMNTEAFF. CDR3 coding DNA: TGCGCCAGCAGCTTGGGTGGGGGGTACATGAACACTGAAGCTTTCTTT.

The chain joins TRBV7-2 to TRBJ1-5, with D uncertain. The CDR3 spans 15 residues. CDR1 is SGHTA and CDR2 is FQGNSA in the germline V gene. V was clipped by 5 bases and J by 6 bases, with 17 bases between them. CDR3 bases: TGTGCCAGCAGCCCGGAAAGGTGGGAGGGTCAGCCCCAGCATTTT. It is translated as CASSPERWEGQPQHF.

V usage is TRBV5-1 and J usage is TRBJ2-2, with 7 bases aligning to TRBD1. Germline loops: CDR1 SGHRS, CDR2 YFSETQ. The CDR3 has 16 residues. V shed 5 bases and J 0 bases; nucleotides not matched to a gene: 7. CDR3 in DNA: TGCGCCAGCAGACGGGACAGATACTCGAACACCGGGGAGCTGTTTTTT. This codes for CASRRDRYSNTGELFF.

The chain combines TRBV9 with TRBJ2-1; 11 bases fit TRBD1. CDR3 length: 17 residues. In germline, CDR1 is SGDLS, CDR2 YYNGEE. After removal of 3 bases from V and 5 bases from J, the junction contained 10 bases not matched to a gene. The CDR3 nucleotides read TGTGCCAGCAGCGCCAACTCCGGGACAGGGGGGGACAATGAGCAGTTCTTC. Amino acids: CASSANSGTGGDNEQFF.